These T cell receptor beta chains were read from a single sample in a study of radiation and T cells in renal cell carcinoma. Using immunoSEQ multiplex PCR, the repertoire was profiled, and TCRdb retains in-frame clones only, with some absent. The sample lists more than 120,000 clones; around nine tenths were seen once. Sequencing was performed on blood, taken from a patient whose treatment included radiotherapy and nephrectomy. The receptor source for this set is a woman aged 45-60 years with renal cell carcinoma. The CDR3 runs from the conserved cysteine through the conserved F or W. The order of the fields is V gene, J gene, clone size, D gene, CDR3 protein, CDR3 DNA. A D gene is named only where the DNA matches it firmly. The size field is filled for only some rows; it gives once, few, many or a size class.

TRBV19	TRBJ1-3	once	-	CASKQGSSGNTIYF	TGTGCCAGTAAACAAGGAAGCTCTGGAAACACCATATATTTT
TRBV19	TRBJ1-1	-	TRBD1	CASRRQGGNTEAFF	TGTGCCAGTAGACGACAGGGGGGAAACACTGAAGCTTTCTTT
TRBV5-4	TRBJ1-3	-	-	CASSLAGSTGNTIYF	TGTGCCAGCAGCTTGGCCGGGAGTACTGGAAACACCATATATTTT
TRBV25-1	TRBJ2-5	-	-	CASSDTGPQETQYF	TGTGCCAGCAGTGATACCGGGCCGCAAGAGACCCAGTACTTC
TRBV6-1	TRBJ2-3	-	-	CASSEAQGEEADTQYF	TGTGCCAGCAGTGAAGCGCAGGGTGAGGAAGCAGATACGCAGTATTTT
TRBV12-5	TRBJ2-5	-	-	CASGPGTFGETQYF	TGTGCTAGTGGTCCCGGGACATTCGGGGAGACCCAGTACTTC
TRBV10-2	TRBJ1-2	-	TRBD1	CASSEADRVKGGYTF	TGCGCCAGCAGTGAGGCCGACAGGGTAAAAGGGGGCTACACCTTC
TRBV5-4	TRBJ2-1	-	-	CASSFGWFQAQEQFF	TGTGCCAGCAGCTTTGGATGGTTTCAGGCCCAGGAGCAGTTCTTC
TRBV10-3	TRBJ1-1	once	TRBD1	CAISGDTGGEAFF	TGTGCCATCAGTGGTGATACAGGGGGTGAAGCTTTCTTT
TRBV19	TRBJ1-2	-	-	CASSSEQRYGYTF	TGTGCCAGTAGTTCGGAACAGAGATATGGCTACACCTTC
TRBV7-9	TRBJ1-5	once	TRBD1	CASSAGTGVRDQPQHF	TGTGCCAGCAGCGCCGGGACAGGGGTTAGGGATCAGCCCCAGCATTTT